The text below deals with one T cell receptor beta chain. The data were taken from a study of radiotherapy plus CTLA-4 blockade in lung cancer. Germline V CDR1 and CDR2: SEHNR, FQNEAQ (reference sequence). This CDR3 contains 16 residues. Sequencing used immunoSEQ multiplex PCR; TCRdb keeps in-frame clones, though not all of them. The data show 80,000 to 100,000 clones, about four fifths seen once. The sequence was obtained from a human donor with non-small cell lung cancer who had a partial response to radiotherapy plus ipilimumab. Some clones in this sample may be carry-over from other donors' samples. The chain employs TRBV7-9 and TRBJ2-5; perhaps TRBD2 as D (7 bases). Matching the DNA end better, TRBJ2-7 makes the J call doubtful. The sample was peripheral blood, taken from a patient treated with radiotherapy plus ipilimumab. CDR3 residues: CASSLPGVSGGVEQYF. Here the CDR3 DNA reads TGTGCCAGCAGCTTACCAGGGGTTTCGGGGGGCGTCGAGCAGTACTTC.